Below are 5 T cell receptor beta chains sequenced from a single sample in a study of T cells in localized non-small cell lung cancer. Repertoires were generated with immunoSEQ multiplex PCR, while TCRdb's copy carries only in-frame clones and drops some. The sample lists roughly 20,000 clones; approximately 84% were seen once. This material consisted of peripheral blood, taken before any cancer treatment. Receptors were obtained from a man between 35 and 75 years old with stage I lung adenocarcinoma.

This chain connects TRBV2 to TRBJ1-2; D possibly corresponds to TRBD1 (5 bases). This CDR3 has 13 residues. V dropped 8 bases and J dropped 8 bases, with 18 bases sitting between them. CDR1 SNHLY and CDR2 FYNNEI come from the germline V gene. CDR3 coding DNA: TGTGCCAGCCGTCCGGGGGGTTCCGGGGGCTACACCTTC. It codes for CASRPGGSGGYTF.

The J gene is TRBJ1-4, the V gene TRBV7-9; the match to TRBD1 covers 8 bases. Germline V lookup: CDR1 SEHNR, CDR2 FQNEAQ (reference sequence). Trimming took 4 bases from V and 3 from J; bases not matched to a gene: 4. The CDR3 consists of 15 residues. CDR3 residues: CASSYGQGSNEKLFF. In DNA form, the CDR3 reads TGTGCCAGCAGCTATGGACAGGGTTCTAATGAAAAACTGTTTTTT.

The sample holds a few counts of this clone. At the DNA level, this CDR3 is encoded by other sequences in the same sample as well. The CDR3 sequence: CASSSTGTEHGYTF. As DNA, the CDR3 is TGTGCCAGCAGTTCAACCGGGACAGAACATGGCTACACCTTC. The chain couples TRBV28 to TRBJ1-2; 7 nucleotides agree with TRBD1. With V trimmed by 4 bases and J by 6 bases, 8 bases remained unmatched. This CDR3 has 14 amino acids. Germline assignment: CDR1 MDHEN and CDR2 SYDVKM.

In its sample, this clone ranks as medium-sized (0.01 to 0.1%). The CDR3 DNA follows: TGTGCCAGCATGGGACAGGGAGGTCAGCCCCAGCATTTT. The encoded protein is CASMGQGGQPQHF. This chain joins TRBV2 and TRBJ1-5; TRBD1 agrees at 9 bases. The CDR3 has 13 amino acids. Germline V gives CDR1 SNHLY, CDR2 FYNNEI. Trimming removed 7 bases from V and 6 bases from J; junction bases left unmatched: 4. Looking up the rest from reference TRBV2 and TRBJ1-5 gives the full variable domain: EPEVTQTPSHQVTQMGQEVILRCVPISNHLYFYWYRQILGQKVEFLVSFYNNEISEKSEIFDDQFSVERPDGSNFTLKIRSTKLEDSAMYFCASMGQGGQPQHFGDGTRLSIL.

The rearrangement joins TRBV30 to TRBJ2-1, with D hard to call. Trimming stripped 3 bases from V and 0 bases from J, with 6 bases between. This CDR3 contains 13 residues. Germline V gives CDR1 GTSNPN, CDR2 SVGIG (reference sequence). CDR3 in DNA: TGTGCCTGGAGCACCAGCTCCTACAATGAGCAGTTCTTC. It yields the protein CAWSTSSYNEQFF.